This TCR beta chain was recovered during a study of shared clonotypes between healthy human individuals. Study-wide results and caveats: Memory subsets generally showed smaller estimated richness than naive subsets did.

The split of CD4+ cells yielded CD45RA+ naive and CD45RA-negative memory subsets. The input for sorted-subset replicate PCRs was 150 to 200 ng DNA, some 30,000 T cell genomes. How the authors handled the data: Junction-only sequences produced by ImmunoSEQ had no quality scores, so filtering differed. Here immunoSEQ multiplex PCR was the method, and the copy in TCRdb shows in-frame clones only, minus some. V, J and clone size are those of that table, while D and trimming were read from the DNA. The sample lists fewer than 2.5 million clones, over 85% occurring once. Remarks on this clone: The antigen is unknown. At the DNA level, this CDR3 is encoded by other sequences in the same sample as well.

The CDR3 is 13 amino acids. Germline assignment: CDR1 SGHTA and CDR2 FQGTGA. Trimming removed 3 bases at V and 6 bases at J, with 12 bases between. The V and J genes are TRBV7-3 and TRBJ2-7; tentatively, D is TRBD2 (6 bases). The sample taken for sequencing was naive CD4+ T cells from PBMCs. Described subset: CD45RA+ positively selected. This TCR derives from a man between 18 and 35 years old in good health. Some clones in this sample may be carry-over from other donors' samples. The CDR3, as DNA: TGTGCCAGCAGCTTGTCAGCGGGCGGCGAGCAGTACTTC. This codes for CASSLSAGGEQYF.